These 21 T cell receptor beta chains were all obtained from the same sample, sequenced in a study of chemoradiotherapy in HPV16-positive cancers. The method was immunoSEQ multiplex PCR; TCRdb's version includes in-frame clones alone and lacks a portion of them. The sample contains roughly 25,000 clones, approximately 93% of which appear only once. The specimen was collected from a patient who underwent chemoradiotherapy. The receptors were sampled from a human donor with HPV-associated anogenital cancer.

The chain carries TRBV27 and TRBJ1-2; D may be TRBD1 (6 bases). The length of the CDR3 is 14 residues. Germline assignment: CDR1 MNHEY and CDR2 SMNVEV (reference sequence). Deletions cut 3 bases from V and 3 bases from J, with 11 bases between. CDR3 DNA: TGTGCCAGCAGTTTGGAACAGGGATACTATGGCTACACCTTC. Amino acid sequence: CASSLEQGYYGYTF.

The genes are TRBV19 and TRBJ2-4, with no clear D. Germline V lookup: CDR1 LNHDA, CDR2 SQIVND (reference sequence). Trimming took off 1 base at V and 0 bases at J, with 4 bases between the two ends. The CDR3 runs 14 residues. The CDR3 nucleotides read TGTGCCAGTAGTATAGGGCTAGCCAAAAACATTCAGTACTTC. Its protein product is CASSIGLAKNIQYF.

V and J are TRBV7-3 and TRBJ2-1, with 7 bases lining up with TRBD1. V shed 2 bases and J 9 bases; nucleotides not matched to a gene: 10. Germline CDR1 SGHTA, CDR2 FQGTGA. The CDR3 sequence is 15 residues long. CDR3 sequence: CASSLDYRGKGEQFF. The CDR3 region has the DNA TGTGCCAGCAGCTTAGATTACAGGGGAAAGGGTGAGCAGTTCTTC.

This chain links TRBV28 with TRBJ2-1, with D perhaps matching TRBD2 (6 bases). Germline V gene sequence: CDR1 MDHEN, CDR2 SYDVKM. The CDR3 consists of 14 residues. V lost 7 bases and J 6 bases, leaving 16 bases between the germline ends. In DNA form, the CDR3 reads TGTGCCAGCAACGTGGGGGACTTTTTCAATGAGCAGTTCTTC. Its translation is CASNVGDFFNEQFF.

The J gene is TRBJ1-1, the V gene TRBV7-2, with unresolved D. The CDR3 totals 13 residues. Germline loops: CDR1 SGHTA, CDR2 FQGNSA. V lost 5 bases and J 5 bases, leaving 12 bases between the germline ends. The CDR3 loop is CASSRQGQTEAFF. CDR3 nucleotides: TGTGCCAGCAGCCGCCAAGGGCAGACTGAAGCTTTCTTT.

This chain's CDR3 is CASRETGVSELFF. CDR3 DNA: TGTGCCAGCAGAGAAACAGGGGTCTCTGAGCTGTTTTTT. V and J are TRBV7-9 and TRBJ2-2; 7 positions agree with TRBD1. The CDR3 spans 13 residues. With V trimmed by 6 bases and J by 11 bases, 9 bases remained unmatched. Germline lookup yields CDR1 SEHNR and CDR2 FQNEAQ (reference sequence).

The chain has TRBV28 and TRBJ1-5; a possible D gene is TRBD1 (6 bases). Germline V gives CDR1 MDHEN, CDR2 SYDVKM. CDR3 length equals 16 residues. Trimming removed 2 bases from V and 3 bases from J, with 14 bases in between. CDR3 sequence (DNA): TGTGCCAGCAGTTTAGGTCGGGGGCCGAACAATCAGCCCCAGCATTTT. Translated: CASSLGRGPNNQPQHF.

The J gene is TRBJ2-3, the V gene TRBV18; 10 nucleotides match TRBD2. Germline loops: CDR1 KGHSH, CDR2 LQKENI. The CDR3 is 18 residues long. V trimming: 2 bases; J trimming: 1 base; junction bases outside the gene matches: 9. The CDR3 sequence: CASSPVLAGDHGTDTQYF. DNA for the CDR3: TGTGCCAGCTCACCAGTGCTAGCGGGAGATCATGGCACAGATACGCAGTATTTT. Looking up the rest from reference TRBV18 and TRBJ2-3 gives the full variable domain: NAGVMQNPRHLVRRRGQEARLRCSPMKGHSHVYWYRQLPEEGLKFMVYLQKENIIDESGMPKERFSAEFPKEGPSILRIQQVVRGDSAAYFCASSPVLAGDHGTDTQYFGPGTRLTVL.

With respect to this clone: The junction does not match germline at one end; this may be a read error. The chain is built from TRBV10-3 and TRBJ1-1; unclear D gene. The CDR3 spans 12 residues. Germline V gene sequence: CDR1 ENHRY, CDR2 SYGVKD. CDR3: CASSWTNTEAFF. Written as DNA, the CDR3 is TGTGCCAGCAGTTGGACGAACACTGAAGCTTTCTTT.

This clone has only one observation. The chain carries TRBV30 and TRBJ1-6, with TRBD1 matching 8 bases. V shed 3 bases and J 5 bases; nucleotides not matched to a gene: 3. The CDR3 runs to 14 residues. Per germline, CDR1 GTSNPN and CDR2 SVGIG (reference sequence). In DNA, the CDR3 is TGTGCCTGGAGGGACAGGGCCAATAATTCACCCCTCCACTTT. Protein sequence: CAWRDRANNSPLHF.

The genes are TRBV19 and TRBJ1-1, with D possibly matching TRBD1 (6 bases). Germline V lookup: CDR1 LNHDA, CDR2 SQIVND (reference sequence). V was shortened by 3 bases and J by 4 bases, with 12 bases between the two germline ends. The CDR3 totals 14 residues. The CDR3 nucleotides read TGTGCCAGTAGTATCGATCGGGGGGCCACTGAAGCTTTCTTT. This translates into CASSIDRGATEAFF.

This chain links TRBV19 with TRBJ1-5; 9 bases line up with TRBD1. V trimming: 4 bases; J trimming: 4 bases; junction bases outside the gene matches: 8. Germline values: CDR1 LNHDA, CDR2 SQIVND (reference sequence). The CDR3 runs 16 residues. This CDR3 is CASSTATGTGNQPQHF. CDR3 sequence (DNA): TGTGCCAGTAGTACGGCTACCGGGACAGGGAATCAGCCCCAGCATTTT.

The genes are TRBV5-1 and TRBJ2-1, with TRBD1 matching 8 bases. Looked up from germline, CDR1 is SGHRS and CDR2 is YFSETQ. V lost 0 bases and J lost 6; bases outside the gene matches: 8. There are 16 residues in the CDR3. CDR3 region: CASSLAGQGAGNEQFF. CDR3 bases: TGCGCCAGCAGCTTGGCGGGTCAGGGGGCTGGCAATGAGCAGTTCTTC.

The chain joins TRBV10-2 to TRBJ1-1; D gene ambiguous. CDR1 is WSHSY, CDR2 SAAADI, per germline. This CDR3 has 15 residues. Trimming took off 3 bases at V and 4 bases at J, with 15 bases between the two ends. The CDR3 DNA sequence: TGCGCCAGCAGTGACCCCCTTGGTGGGATCACTGAAGCTTTCTTT. This gives the protein CASSDPLGGITEAFF.

Here the CDR3 DNA reads TGTGCCAGCAGTTTTATGGTCTACAATGAGCAGTTCTTC. Amino acid sequence: CASSFMVYNEQFF. This chain joins TRBV27 and TRBJ2-1; D remains ambiguous. This CDR3 has 13 amino acids. Between the trimmed V and J ends, which lost 3 bases and 3 bases, there was a span of 6 bases. Germline V gives CDR1 MNHEY, CDR2 SMNVEV (reference sequence).

The J gene is TRBJ1-3, the V gene TRBV18; D remains unclear. From germline, CDR1 is KGHSH and CDR2 LQKENI. Trimming removed 2 bases from V and 0 bases from J, with 8 bases in between. CDR3 length: 15 residues. The CDR3 protein is CASSPTSSSGNTIYF. In nucleotides, the CDR3 is TGTGCCAGCTCACCAACATCCAGCTCTGGAAACACCATATATTTT.

The rearrangement joins TRBV2 to TRBJ1-3, with D perhaps TRBD1 (6 bases). The CDR3 is 18 residues long. Germline loops: CDR1 SNHLY, CDR2 FYNNEI. V was cut by 2 bases and J by 0 bases, with 17 bases left in between. The CDR3 DNA reads TGTGCCAGCAGTGAAATTCGAAGTACAGGGTTCTCTGGAAACACCATATATTTT. It is translated as CASSEIRSTGFSGNTIYF.

The chain couples TRBV7-9 to TRBJ2-7, with D hard to call. Trimming removed 0 bases at V and 2 bases at J, with 2 bases between. This CDR3 region has 12 residues. The germline V gene has CDR1 SEHNR and CDR2 FQNEAQ (reference sequence). The CDR3 DNA reads as TGTGCCAGCAGCTTAGCACCCTACGAGCAGTACTTC. Translated, it gives CASSLAPYEQYF.

V and J are TRBV7-9 and TRBJ2-7; unclear D gene. Germline lookup yields CDR1 SEHNR and CDR2 FQNEAQ (reference sequence). V was pared by 0 bases and J by 2 bases, with 8 bases between. The CDR3 loop spans 14 amino acids. CDR3 sequence (DNA): TGTGCCAGCAGCTTAGCGGACGGTCCCTACGAGCAGTACTTC. It translates to CASSLADGPYEQYF.

This clone was counted only a few times. CDR3 sequence (DNA): TGTGCCAGCGGAGACAGGGGTGGAGGGTATGGCTACACCTTC. Translation gives CASGDRGGGYGYTF. The chain is built from TRBV28 and TRBJ1-2; TRBD1 agrees at 8 bases. V dropped 8 bases and J dropped 5; count of bases not matched to a gene: 10. The CDR3 totals 14 residues. Germline-derived CDR1 and CDR2 are MDHEN and SYDVKM.

The gene calls are TRBV7-8 and TRBJ1-2; D unclear. The germline V and J ends were trimmed by 1 base and 2 bases, with 14 bases remaining between them. The length of the CDR3 is 16 residues. The V gene's germline CDR1 is SGHVS and CDR2 FQNEAQ. CDR3 sequence reads: CASSLVITPTNYGYTF. In DNA, the CDR3 is TGTGCCAGCAGCTTAGTGATTACTCCAACCAACTATGGCTACACCTTC.